The 32 T cell receptor beta chains given below trace back to one sample, sequenced in a study of T cell responses to AZD1222 COVID-19 vaccine. Method: immunoSEQ multiplex PCR; TCRdb's copy keeps in-frame clones and lacks some. This sample carries tens of thousands of clones, approximately 86% of them seen once, and the ten largest clones take 16%. Sequences were derived from peripheral blood, sampled on day 0 of AZD1222 vaccination. These receptors came from an adult in good health.

The V gene is TRBV6-5, the J gene TRBJ1-1, with D maybe TRBD1 (5 bases). Trimming shortened V by 5 bases and J by 5 bases, and 15 bases separated the two germline ends. CDR1 and CDR2 from the germline V gene are MNHEY and SVGAGI. The CDR3 is 14 amino acids. The CDR3: CASSHLGGGTEAFF. The CDR3 nucleotides read TGTGCCAGCAGTCATCTCGGGGGAGGGACTGAAGCTTTCTTT.

The rearrangement links TRBV4-1 to TRBJ1-2; 9 bases agree with TRBD1. The V gene end was trimmed by 4 bases and the J gene end by 6 bases; junction bases not matched to a gene: 0. The CDR3 consists of 12 residues. The germline V gene has CDR1 MGHRA and CDR2 YSYEKL. The CDR3 protein is CASSRTGDGYTF. CDR3 nucleotides: TGCGCCAGCAGCCGGACAGGGGATGGCTACACCTTC.

J is TRBJ2-1 and V is TRBV2; TRBD2 agrees at 10 bases. Germline V CDR1 and CDR2: SNHLY, FYNNEI. V lost 3 bases and J lost 5; bases outside the gene matches: 4. The CDR3 is 15 residues long. Here the CDR3 reads CASSEVAGGHNEQFF. CDR3 in DNA: TGTGCCAGCAGTGAGGTAGCGGGAGGCCACAATGAGCAGTTCTTC. The complete variable domain, with remaining parts taken from reference TRBV2 and TRBJ2-1, reads EPEVTQTPSHQVTQMGQEVILRCVPISNHLYFYWYRQILGQKVEFLVSFYNNEISEKSEIFDDQFSVERPDGSNFTLKIRSTKLEDSAMYFCASSEVAGGHNEQFFGPGTRLTVL.

This clone has just a few counts. This chain links TRBV7-8 with TRBJ1-5; D not certain. Germline V gives CDR1 SGHVS, CDR2 FQNEAQ. Trimming stripped 5 bases from V and 2 bases from J, with 16 bases between. This CDR3 is 16 amino acids long. The CDR3 region is CASSQMRISGNQPQHF. CDR3 sequence (DNA): TGTGCCAGCAGCCAAATGCGGATTTCGGGCAATCAGCCCCAGCATTTT.

J is TRBJ1-5 and V is TRBV18; maybe TRBD1 (6 bases). V was cut by 6 bases and J by 0 bases, with 18 bases left in between. This CDR3 has 17 residues. Germline V gene lookup returns CDR1 KGHSH and CDR2 LQKENI. The CDR3 sequence is CASSLDGGGLSNQPQHF. The CDR3 coding sequence is TGTGCCAGCTCCCTTGATGGGGGGGGCCTTAGCAATCAGCCCCAGCATTTT. The variable domain in full, completed from reference TRBV18 and TRBJ1-5, reads NAGVMQNPRHLVRRRGQEARLRCSPMKGHSHVYWYRQLPEEGLKFMVYLQKENIIDESGMPKERFSAEFPKEGPSILRIQQVVRGDSAAYFCASSLDGGGLSNQPQHFGDGTRLSIL.

The genes are TRBV4-3 and TRBJ2-1; no clear D gene. Looked up from germline, CDR1 is LGHNA and CDR2 is YSLEER. The CDR3 covers 13 residues. The V end lost 1 base, the J end lost 6 bases, and 7 bases lay between the germline ends. The CDR3 sequence is CASSQALLNEQFF. The CDR3 bases are TGCGCCAGCAGCCAAGCACTGCTCAATGAGCAGTTCTTC.

J is TRBJ1-4 and V is TRBV18; D ambiguous. Germline values: CDR1 KGHSH, CDR2 LQKENI. This CDR3 is 13 amino acids long. The V gene lost 3 bases and the J gene lost 6 bases, with 8 bases spanning the gap. CDR3 protein: CASSPSVDEKLFF. The CDR3 DNA follows: TGTGCCAGCTCACCTTCTGTAGATGAAAAACTGTTTTTT.

The chain uses TRBV6-5 and TRBJ2-7, with 8 positions matching TRBD1. This CDR3 is built from 14 residues. Trimming removed 7 bases from V and 0 bases from J; junction bases left unmatched: 5. Looked up from germline, CDR1 is MNHEY and CDR2 is SVGAGI. The CDR3 region is CASTQGAFSYEQYF. In nucleotides, the CDR3 is TGTGCCAGCACTCAGGGGGCCTTCTCCTACGAGCAGTACTTC.

CDR3 protein: CASSQDVGQEAFF. CDR3 DNA: TGCGCCAGCAGCCAAGATGTTGGACAAGAAGCTTTCTTT. The chain uses TRBV4-1 and TRBJ1-1; possible D gene TRBD1, 5 bases. CDR1 MGHRA and CDR2 YSYEKL come from the germline V gene. Trimming removed 0 bases from V and 8 bases from J, with 10 bases in between. CDR3 length: 13 residues.

This sequence joins TRBV3-1 (or the pseudogene TRBV3-2) and TRBJ1-1, with D possibly being TRBD1 (5 bases). CDR1 is LGHDT and CDR2 is YNNKEL in the germline V gene (reference sequence). The germline V and J ends were trimmed by 10 bases and 3 bases, with 24 bases remaining between them. The CDR3 length is 16 residues. CDR3 bases: TGTGCCACCCGGCAGGTGGGGGTGGATACGGACACTGAAGCTTTCTTT. It specifies CATRQVGVDTDTEAFF.

This clone is a singleton in its sample. The chain employs TRBV2 and TRBJ1-5, with D maybe TRBD1 (5 bases). The CDR3 has 13 residues. Germline values: CDR1 SNHLY, CDR2 FYNNEI. V was pared by 7 bases and J by 6 bases, with 13 bases between. CDR3 protein: CASIGREGQPQHF. The DNA for the CDR3 is TGTGCCAGCATCGGCAGGGAGGGTCAGCCCCAGCATTTT.

The V gene is TRBV28, the J gene TRBJ1-6, with D hard to call. V was cut by 5 bases and J by 8 bases, with 16 bases left in between. The germline CDR1 and CDR2 sequences are MDHEN and SYDVKM. This CDR3 comprises 15 residues. CDR3 DNA: TGTGCCAGCAGTCCGCCGAGAAGTAAGGATTCACCCCTCCACTTT. This gives the protein CASSPPRSKDSPLHF.

The chain is built from TRBV4-2 and TRBJ2-3; 7 bases fit TRBD2. Per the germline V gene, CDR1 is LGHNA and CDR2 is YNFKEQ. The CDR3 covers 18 residues. With V trimmed by 1 base and J by 3 bases, 13 bases remained unmatched. The CDR3, as DNA: TGTGCCAGCAGCCAAGTCATTTTGAGCGGGGAGCATACAGATACGCAGTATTTT. This sequence encodes CASSQVILSGEHTDTQYF.

The chain recombines TRBV19 with TRBJ1-2, with D possibly TRBD1 on 6 matching bases. CDR3 length: 15 amino acids. Trimming took off 3 bases at V and 6 bases at J, with 17 bases between the two ends. The germline gives CDR1 LNHDA, CDR2 SQIVND (reference sequence). CDR3 DNA: TGTGCCAGTAGTATCGGTCCAGGAGGGGGAGATGGCTACACCTTC. This encodes CASSIGPGGGDGYTF. Full variable domain (missing parts from reference TRBV19 and TRBJ1-2): DGGITQSPKYLFRKEGQNVTLSCEQNLNHDAMYWYRQDPGQGLRLIYYSQIVNDFQKGDIAEGYSVSREKKESFPLTVTSAQKNPTAFYLCASSIGPGGGDGYTFGSGTRLTVV.

V and J are TRBV14 and TRBJ2-1; D may be TRBD2 (5 bases). The CDR3 runs to 17 residues. Germline CDR1 reads SGHDN; CDR2 reads FVKESK. V lost 4 bases and J 7 bases, leaving 23 bases between the germline ends. The CDR3 protein is CASSPRLASSGMNEQFF. The CDR3 DNA is TGTGCCAGCAGCCCGCGCTTAGCGTCTTCGGGAATGAATGAGCAGTTCTTC.

The V call is TRBV5-1, the J call TRBJ2-2, with D hard to call. The CDR3 extends over 13 amino acids. V was trimmed by 2 bases and J by 7 bases, leaving 9 bases between them. Per the germline V gene, CDR1 is SGHRS and CDR2 is YFSETQ. The DNA for the CDR3 is TGCGCCAGCAGCTTTTCGGAGATCGGGGAGCTGTTTTTT. Protein: CASSFSEIGELFF.

This clone was seen only once. V gene TRBV3-1 (or the pseudogene TRBV3-2) combines with J gene TRBJ2-3; D is unclear. This CDR3 spans 16 amino acids. Germline V CDR1 and CDR2: LGHDT, YNNKEL (reference sequence). V was trimmed by 0 bases and J by 1 base, leaving 11 bases between them. CDR3 residues: CASSQETWECTDTQYF. The CDR3 DNA is TGTGCCAGCAGCCAAGAGACCTGGGAATGCACAGATACGCAGTATTTT.

This chain uses TRBV10-3 with TRBJ1-5; tentatively, D is TRBD1 (6 bases). Per the germline V gene, CDR1 is ENHRY and CDR2 is SYGVKD. V was trimmed by 4 bases and J by 5 bases, leaving 12 bases between them. The CDR3 loop spans 14 amino acids. CDR3 sequence: CAISVAPGDQPQHF. CDR3 sequence (DNA): TGTGCCATCAGTGTTGCCCCAGGGGATCAGCCCCAGCATTTT.

V gene TRBV28 combines with J gene TRBJ1-4, with D possibly matching TRBD1 (5 bases). The germline V gene has CDR1 MDHEN and CDR2 SYDVKM. V was shortened by 2 bases and J by 7 bases, with 11 bases between the two germline ends. The CDR3 is 14 amino acids. CDR3 sequence (DNA): TGTGCCAGCAGTTTAGGGGGGGATGCTGAAAAACTGTTTTTT. Protein: CASSLGGDAEKLFF.

This chain joins TRBV30 and TRBJ1-1, with D possibly TRBD1 on 5 matching bases. V lost 4 bases and J lost 1, with 10 bases in between. Germline V gives CDR1 GTSNPN, CDR2 SVGIG (reference sequence). CDR3 size: 13 residues. CDR3 sequence reads: CAWMRQPNTEAFF. As DNA, the CDR3 is TGTGCCTGGATGAGACAGCCGAACACTGAAGCTTTCTTT. Supplemented by reference TRBV30 and TRBJ1-1, the full variable domain reads SQTIHQWPATLVQPVGSPLSLECTVEGTSNPNLYWYRQAAGRGLQLLFYSVGIGQISSEVPQNLSASRPQDRQFILSSKKLLLSDSGFYLCAWMRQPNTEAFFGQGTRLTVV.

This clone was counted many times. The rearrangement joins TRBV3-1 (or the pseudogene TRBV3-2) to TRBJ2-7; no firm D call. Germline values: CDR1 LGHDT, CDR2 YNNKEL (reference sequence). Trimming pared 1 base from V and 2 bases from J, leaving 9 bases between. This CDR3 region has 14 residues. The CDR3 coding sequence is TGTGCCAGCAGCCAAGGGCGTATCCCCTACGAGCAGTACTTC. Protein product: CASSQGRIPYEQYF.

The chain has TRBV19 and TRBJ1-2; the D gene is possibly TRBD1 (5 bases). The CDR3 totals 14 residues. V was cut by 5 bases and J by 8 bases, with 18 bases left in between. Germline CDR1 reads LNHDA; CDR2 reads SQIVND (reference sequence). In DNA, the CDR3 is TGTGCCAGTAGTTGGCAGGGAAGGGCGGCGGGCTACACCTTC. Its protein is CASSWQGRAAGYTF.

This clone has a handful of counts. The chain joins TRBV30 to TRBJ1-3; D remains unclear. CDR1 GTSNPN and CDR2 SVGIG come from the germline V gene (reference sequence). V was cut by 0 bases and J by 2 bases, with 8 bases left in between. This CDR3 contains 14 residues. In DNA, the CDR3 is TGTGCCTGGAGTGTCTGGGGAACTGGAAACACCATATATTTT. It yields the protein CAWSVWGTGNTIYF. The whole variable domain, filled in from reference TRBV30 and TRBJ1-3, reads SQTIHQWPATLVQPVGSPLSLECTVEGTSNPNLYWYRQAAGRGLQLLFYSVGIGQISSEVPQNLSASRPQDRQFILSSKKLLLSDSGFYLCAWSVWGTGNTIYFGEGSWLTVV.

This rearrangement joins TRBV19 to TRBJ1-5; TRBD1 might be the D (6 bases). CDR3 length: 13 residues. Deletions cut 8 bases from V and 4 bases from J, with 12 bases between. Germline V gene data show CDR1 as LNHDA and CDR2 as SQIVND (reference sequence). DNA for the CDR3: TGTGCCAGTGCCCAGGGGAATAATCAGCCCCAGCATTTT. It codes for CASAQGNNQPQHF.

V and J are TRBV7-2 and TRBJ2-6; the D is unclear. Trimming cost V 4 bases and J 1 base, with 2 bases left between them. Germline values: CDR1 SGHTA, CDR2 FQGNSA. The CDR3 extends over 13 amino acids. The CDR3 DNA reads TGTGCCAGCAGCTCTTCTGGGGCCAACGTCCTGACTTTC. Translation: CASSSSGANVLTF.

V and J are TRBV27 and TRBJ1-6; TRBD1 is a possible D gene (6 bases). CDR1 and CDR2 (germline): MNHEY, SMNVEV (reference sequence). The CDR3 runs 18 residues. The V and J ends lost 5 bases and 9 bases respectively, with 26 bases between them. CDR3 nucleotide sequence: TGTGCCAGCAGTCTCTTATCCGTGGGGGGCTCGGGAGGTTCACCCCTCCACTTT. It specifies CASSLLSVGGSGGSPLHF.

Details on this clone: Here the CDR3 omits its conserved ending phenylalanine or tryptophan, so a read error is the likely source. It is unclear where the CDR3 begins or ends on the DNA, so no DNA is shown, and the CDR3 is as TCRdb lists it. The chain uses TRBV3-1 (or the pseudogene TRBV3-2) and TRBJ2-7; the DNA was not used to check the table's D call, TRBD2. Ends included, the CDR3 has 13 residues. CDR1 is LGHDT and CDR2 is YNNKEL in the germline V gene (reference sequence). The CDR3 sequence is CASSLSSGDVEYL.

The genes are TRBV5-6 and TRBJ1-6; D remains unclear. Between the trimmed V and J ends, which lost 0 bases and 14 bases, there was a span of 18 bases. The CDR3 sequence is 15 residues long. Germline V gene lookup returns CDR1 SGHDT and CDR2 YYEEEE. This CDR3 is CASSLGEGSPSALHF. The DNA of the CDR3 is TGTGCCAGCAGCTTGGGGGAGGGATCCCCCTCCGCCCTCCACTTT.

This chain joins TRBV9 and TRBJ2-7; no firm D call. V lost 4 bases and J lost 3, with 14 bases in between. Germline values: CDR1 SGDLS, CDR2 YYNGEE. The CDR3 covers 14 residues. CDR3 sequence: CASSPPTGDYEQYF. CDR3 coding DNA: TGTGCCAGCAGCCCCCCAACTGGAGACTACGAGCAGTACTTC.

The chain is built from TRBV28 and TRBJ2-7; D is possibly TRBD2 (6 bases). Trimming removed 6 bases from V and 2 bases from J, with 14 bases in between. The CDR3 totals 14 residues. Germline values: CDR1 MDHEN, CDR2 SYDVKM. The CDR3 DNA follows: TGTGCCAGCAGCCGACTAGTTGAAACCTACGAGCAGTACTTC. Its protein is CASSRLVETYEQYF.

A few counts support this clone. The chain carries TRBV28 and TRBJ1-2; the D gene is possibly TRBD1 (5 bases). Germline V lookup: CDR1 MDHEN, CDR2 SYDVKM. V dropped 3 bases and J dropped 3 bases, with 17 bases sitting between them. This CDR3 has 16 amino acids. The CDR3 sequence is CASSLGGGRFYYGYTF. The CDR3 DNA is TGTGCCAGCAGTTTGGGGGGTGGCAGGTTTTACTATGGCTACACCTTC.

The chain links TRBV6-5 to TRBJ2-7; 7 bases agree with TRBD2. V trimming: 0 bases; J trimming: 1 base; junction bases outside the gene matches: 3. Germline V lookup: CDR1 MNHEY, CDR2 SVGAGI. The CDR3 has 15 residues. The CDR3: CASSYSGLISYEQYF. CDR3 coding DNA: TGTGCCAGCAGTTACTCGGGACTAATATCCTACGAGCAGTACTTC.